This is a list of T cell receptor beta chains from one sample in a study of shared clonotypes between healthy human individuals. Measured with immunoSEQ multiplex PCR; TCRdb has only the in-frame clones, and not every one. The sample includes fewer than 1 million clones, around 96% of them seen just once. Sample: naive CD8+ T cells sorted from blood. The receptors originated from a man aged 30 to 39 in good health. Each CDR3 is given with its conserved first and last residue. A D gene is named only where the DNA matches it firmly. Rows may omit the clone size; those that give it use once, few, many or a size class.

>TRBJ2-7|TRBV9|once|NA
CASSVGGAGYEQYF
TGTGCCAGCAGCGTAGGAGGGGCGGGTTACGAGCAGTACTTC
>TRBJ1-4|TRBV4-1|NA|NA
CASSHRQVGAANEKLFF
TGCGCCAGCAGCCATCGACAGGTGGGGGCGGCTAATGAAAAACTGTTTTTT
>TRBJ1-4|TRBV5-1|NA|NA
CASSASGITSEKLFF
TGCGCCAGCAGCGCGTCCGGGATTACGTCTGAAAAACTGTTTTTT
>TRBJ2-1|TRBV7-9|NA|TRBD2
CASNPSGNYNEQFF
TGTGCCAGCAACCCTAGCGGGAATTACAATGAGCAGTTCTTC
>TRBJ1-2|TRBV7-9|NA|NA
CASSQTRTSANYGYTF
TGTGCCAGCAGCCAAACCAGGACATCCGCTAACTATGGCTACACCTTC
>TRBJ1-2|TRBV15|NA|NA
CATSQEAGHYYGYTF
TGTGCCACCAGCCAAGAGGCGGGACACTACTATGGCTACACCTTC
>TRBJ2-2|TRBV29-1|NA|TRBD2
CSVGGVAGVNTGELFF
TGCAGCGTTGGGGGAGTAGCGGGAGTGAACACCGGGGAGCTGTTTTTT
>TRBJ1-1|TRBV2|NA|TRBD1
CASKTQGAKGAFF
TGTGCCAGCAAAACTCAGGGGGCTAAAGGTGCTTTCTTT
>TRBJ2-3|TRBV5-6|NA|NA
CASSAGVSSTDTQYF
TGTGCCAGCAGCGCAGGGGTTAGTAGCACAGATACGCAGTATTTT
>TRBJ2-7|TRBV19|NA|NA
CASSTGLDYEQYF
TGTGCCAGTAGCACGGGTCTAGACTACGAGCAGTACTTC
>TRBJ2-2|TRBV7-9|NA|NA
CASSSIGGANTGELFF
TGTGCCAGCAGCTCGATTGGTGGGGCGAACACCGGGGAGCTGTTTTTT
>TRBJ2-7|TRBV13|NA|TRBD1
CASRQTGQGTFHEQYF
TGTGCCAGCAGACAAACAGGACAGGGAACCTTCCACGAGCAGTACTTC
>TRBJ2-1|TRBV6-5|NA|TRBD1
CASRDRGGGYNEQFF
TGTGCCAGCCGCGACAGGGGAGGAGGGTACAATGAGCAGTTCTTC
>TRBJ2-2|TRBV5-4|once|TRBD2
CASSLLAGGQVGELFF
TGTGCCAGCAGCTTGTTAGCGGGAGGCCAGGTCGGGGAGCTGTTTTTT
>TRBJ2-1|TRBV5-1|NA|NA
CACSGPPYNEQFF
TGCGCATGCAGCGGGCCCCCTTACAATGAGCAGTTCTTC
>TRBJ2-7|TRBV9|NA|TRBD1
CASSTGGPPREQYF
TGTGCCAGCAGCACAGGGGGCCCGCCTCGGGAGCAGTACTTC
>TRBJ2-7|TRBV27|once|NA
CASSPFLGYEQYF
TGTGCCAGCAGTCCCTTCCTAGGTTACGAGCAGTACTTC
>TRBJ1-5|TRBV30|NA|NA
CAWSLGNQPQHF
TGTGCCTGGAGCTTAGGAAATCAGCCCCAGCATTTT
>TRBJ1-1|TRBV10-3|NA|TRBD1
CAIRETGLNTEAFF
TGTGCCATCAGAGAGACAGGGTTGAACACTGAAGCTTTCTTT
>TRBJ2-2|TRBV5-1|NA|NA
CASSFMGLVGTGELFF
TGCGCCAGCAGCTTTATGGGATTGGTAGGCACCGGGGAGCTGTTTTTT
>TRBJ2-1|TRBV7-9|NA|NA
CASSLAESSYNEQFF
TGTGCCAGCAGCTTAGCGGAGAGCTCCTACAATGAGCAGTTCTTC
>TRBJ2-7|TRBV18|once|NA
CASSQGTNEQYF
TGTGCCAGCTCACAAGGGACCAACGAGCAGTACTTC
>TRBJ2-6|TRBV9|NA|NA
CASSVGFSGDGANVLTF
TGTGCCAGCAGCGTAGGATTTTCTGGGGATGGGGCCAACGTCCTGACTTTC
>TRBJ2-7|TRBV7-9|NA|NA
CASSPGGYEQYF
TGTGCCAGCAGCCCAGGGGGGTACGAGCAGTACTTC
>TRBJ1-1|TRBV14|NA|NA
CASSPVAVVRAFF
TGTGCCAGCAGCCCCGTGGCCGTTGTGAGGGCTTTCTTT
>TRBJ2-1|TRBV14|NA|TRBD1
CASSQESTGALDEQFF
TGTGCCAGCAGCCAGGAATCGACAGGGGCCCTGGATGAGCAGTTCTTC
>TRBJ2-2|TRBV2|NA|NA
CASSEALDGTSGELFF
TGTGCCAGCAGTGAAGCGCTAGACGGGACAAGCGGGGAGCTGTTTTTT
>TRBJ1-1|TRBV19|NA|NA
CASSIAGTTEAFF
TGTGCCAGTAGTATTGCAGGGACCACTGAAGCTTTCTTT
>TRBJ2-3|TRBV11-2|NA|TRBD2
CASSLDAAGYTDTQYF
TGTGCCAGCAGCTTAGATGCAGCGGGATACACAGATACGCAGTATTTT
>TRBJ2-5|TRBV29-1|NA|TRBD2
CSVELALAGAQETQYF
TGCAGCGTTGAACTCGCCCTAGCGGGCGCCCAAGAGACCCAGTACTTC
>TRBJ2-1|TRBV9|NA|NA
CASSVGAGAGNEQFF
TGTGCCAGCAGCGTAGGTGCAGGGGCGGGGAATGAGCAGTTCTTC
>TRBJ2-3|TRBV11-2|NA|NA
CASSLGGVRGFGDTQYF
TGTGCCAGCAGTCTTGGTGGGGTCAGGGGTTTTGGAGATACGCAGTATTTT
>TRBJ2-3|TRBV5-1|NA|TRBD1
CASSLVPDRVTDTQYF
TGCGCCAGCAGCTTGGTCCCGGACAGGGTCACAGATACGCAGTATTTT
>TRBJ2-1|TRBV27|NA|TRBD2
CASSSGLLYNEQFF
TGTGCCAGCAGTTCGGGACTACTTTACAATGAGCAGTTCTTC
>TRBJ2-2|TRBV4-1|NA|NA
CASSQGATTELFSNTGELFF
TGCGCCAGCAGCCAAGGGGCAACGACAGAGCTCTTTTCGAACACCGGGGAGCTGTTTTTT
>TRBJ2-5|TRBV7-7|NA|NA
CASSPMPEETQYF
TGTGCCAGCAGCCCAATGCCGGAAGAGACCCAGTACTTC
>TRBJ2-7|TRBV14|NA|TRBD2
CASSQAIAGPYEQYF
TGTGCCAGCAGCCAAGCGATAGCGGGACCCTACGAGCAGTACTTC
>TRBJ2-3|TRBV20-1|NA|NA
CRPKDTQYF
TGCAGACCAAAGGATACGCAGTATTTT
>TRBJ2-7|TRBV13|NA|TRBD2
CASSRTTGTSGFEQYF
TGTGCCAGCAGCCGAACTACCGGGACTAGCGGGTTCGAGCAGTACTTC
>TRBJ2-7|TRBV7-2|NA|TRBD1
CASSGDRVWGEQYF
TGTGCCAGCAGCGGGGACAGGGTGTGGGGCGAGCAGTACTTC
>TRBJ1-5|TRBV7-9|NA|NA
CASTYWEEPQHF
TGTGCCAGCACCTACTGGGAGGAGCCCCAGCATTTT
>TRBJ2-7|TRBV5-1|NA|TRBD2
CASRWFSGRTYEQYF
TGCGCCAGCAGATGGTTTAGCGGGAGGACCTACGAGCAGTACTTC
>TRBJ1-1|TRBV27|once|NA
CASSLSAADTEAFF
TGTGCCAGCAGTTTATCGGCGGCTGACACTGAAGCTTTCTTT
>TRBJ2-1|TRBV19|NA|TRBD2
CASSPSGSPYNEQFF
TGTGCCAGTAGTCCTAGCGGGAGTCCCTACAATGAGCAGTTCTTC
>TRBJ2-2|TRBV29-1|NA|NA
CSVIGSNTGELFF
TGCAGCGTTATTGGGTCGAACACCGGGGAGCTGTTTTTT
>TRBJ2-1|TRBV5-6|NA|TRBD2
CASSGGGAYNEQFF
TGTGCCAGCAGCGGCGGGGGAGCCTACAATGAGCAGTTCTTC